This TCR beta chain originates from a study of technical replicates of blood from several donors. The data were produced by immunoSEQ multiplex PCR, yet TCRdb's version contains in-frame clones alone and is incomplete. Of roughly 80,000 clones in the sample, approximately 96% were seen once. Trimming removed 3 bases from V and 6 bases from J, with 9 bases in between. The CDR3 covers 11 residues. The germline V gene has CDR1 DFQATT and CDR2 SNEGSKA (reference sequence). V gene TRBV20-1 combines with J gene TRBJ2-7; unclear D gene. Material: T cells isolated from PBMCs. The source is a human donor in good health. CDR3 region: CSASTGAEQYF. The CDR3 nucleotides read TGCAGTGCTAGCACGGGTGCCGAGCAGTACTTC.